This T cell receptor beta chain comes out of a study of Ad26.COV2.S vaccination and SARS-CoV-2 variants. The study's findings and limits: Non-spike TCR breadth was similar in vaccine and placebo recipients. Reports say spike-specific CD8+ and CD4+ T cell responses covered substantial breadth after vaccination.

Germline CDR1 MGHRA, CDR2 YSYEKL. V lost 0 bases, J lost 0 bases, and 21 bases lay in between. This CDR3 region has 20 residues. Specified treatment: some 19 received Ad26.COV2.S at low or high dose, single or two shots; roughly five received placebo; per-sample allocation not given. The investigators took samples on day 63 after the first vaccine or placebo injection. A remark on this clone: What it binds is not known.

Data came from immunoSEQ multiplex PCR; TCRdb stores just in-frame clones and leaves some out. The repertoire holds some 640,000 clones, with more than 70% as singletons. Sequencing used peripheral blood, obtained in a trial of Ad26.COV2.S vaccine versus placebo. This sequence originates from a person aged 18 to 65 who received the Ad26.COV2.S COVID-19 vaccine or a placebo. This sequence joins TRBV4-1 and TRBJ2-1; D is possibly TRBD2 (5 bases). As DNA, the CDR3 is TGCGCCAGCAGCCAAGATCGAGAGGCCAGGACGGGAAGCTCCTACAATGAGCAGTTCTTC. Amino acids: CASSQDREARTGSSYNEQFF.